One sample yielded the 29 T cell receptor beta chains listed below, sequenced in a study of OX40 agonist ivuxolimab in advanced cancers. The method was immunoSEQ multiplex PCR; TCRdb's version includes in-frame clones alone and lacks a portion of them. The table includes almost 85,000 clones, approximately 92% detected once. The specimen comprised CD4+ or CD8+ T cells sorted from blood, sampled in a trial of the OX40 agonist ivuxolimab. Source of these receptors: an adult with an advanced solid tumor such as melanoma, head and neck, liver or kidney cancer.

This chain joins TRBV2 and TRBJ1-4, with 7 bases aligning to TRBD1. The CDR3 spans 14 residues. CDR1 SNHLY and CDR2 FYNNEI come from the germline V gene. Trimming removed 8 bases from V and 5 bases from J; junction bases left unmatched: 8. The CDR3 nucleotides read TGTGCCAGCGCCTTAGACAGGGTAAATGAAAAACTGTTTTTT. Encoded protein: CASALDRVNEKLFF.

CDR3 nucleotides: TGTGCCAGCCGGAGCTTAGCGGAGGCGGGTTACAATGAGCAGTTCTTC. It translates to CASRSLAEAGYNEQFF. This rearrangement joins TRBV9 to TRBJ2-1; TRBD2 is a possible D gene (6 bases). V was trimmed by 7 bases and J by 4 bases, leaving 21 bases between them. The CDR3 has 16 amino acids. Germline V lookup: CDR1 SGDLS, CDR2 YYNGEE.

This rearrangement joins TRBV10-3 to TRBJ1-6; tentative D call: TRBD1 (5 bases). V gave up 6 bases and J gave up 7 bases, with 7 bases separating them. The CDR3 covers 12 residues. Germline V CDR1 and CDR2: ENHRY, SYGVKD. CDR3 in DNA: TGTGCCATCAGGGGGACCAATTCACCCCTCCACTTT. This codes for CAIRGTNSPLHF.

This chain connects TRBV5-6 to TRBJ2-5; 10 positions agree with TRBD2. Germline lookup yields CDR1 SGHDT and CDR2 YYEEEE. Trimming removed 0 bases from V and 4 bases from J; junction bases left unmatched: 6. This CDR3 has 16 residues. Here the CDR3 DNA reads TGTGCCAGCAGCTTGGTTTTTACTAGCGGGGTAGAGACCCAGTACTTC. This codes for CASSLVFTSGVETQYF.

V is TRBV7-3 and J is TRBJ2-3; D not certain. The CDR3 runs 15 residues. The V and J ends lost 5 bases and 2 bases respectively, with 14 bases between them. CDR1 is SGHTA, CDR2 FQGTGA, per germline. In DNA form, the CDR3 reads TGTGCCAGCAGCCGGACCCCGGCCAACACAGATACGCAGTATTTT. Its protein is CASSRTPANTDTQYF.

The chain is built from TRBV9 and TRBJ2-4, with 8 positions matching TRBD1. With V trimmed by 0 bases and J by 1 base, 6 bases remained unmatched. The CDR3 totals 17 residues. Germline values: CDR1 SGDLS, CDR2 YYNGEE. The CDR3 DNA is TGTGCCAGCAGCGTAGTCCGGACAGGGTTGGCCAAAAACATTCAGTACTTC. It yields the protein CASSVVRTGLAKNIQYF.

This clone has more than one count but fewer than ten. This chain connects TRBV2 to TRBJ1-1, with TRBD1 matching over 8 bases. CDR1 and CDR2 (germline): SNHLY, FYNNEI. V shed 6 bases, J shed 4 bases, and the junction held 4 bases outside the gene matches. The CDR3 contains 13 residues. The CDR3 DNA sequence: TGTGCCAGCAGAAGGACAGGGACCACTGAAGCTTTCTTT. Translated, it gives CASRRTGTTEAFF.

This clone showed up just once. In DNA, the CDR3 is TGTGCCAGCTCACCAAGTCTTGGGGATGAGCAGTTCTTC. It codes for CASSPSLGDEQFF. The chain links TRBV18 to TRBJ2-1; D unresolved. The germline gives CDR1 KGHSH, CDR2 LQKENI. The CDR3 loop spans 13 amino acids. V lost 2 bases, J lost 8 bases, and 10 bases lay in between.

V and J are TRBV28 and TRBJ2-7, with 10 bases fitting TRBD2. There are 14 residues in the CDR3. V was clipped by 6 bases and J by 3 bases; unmatched bases: 5. CDR1 and CDR2 from the germline V gene are MDHEN and SYDVKM. CDR3 in DNA: TGTGCCAGCAGAGGGACTAGCGAGAACTACGAGCAGTACTTC. This sequence encodes CASRGTSENYEQYF.

The V call is TRBV14, the J call TRBJ2-6; D call uncertain. CDR3 size: 16 residues. Trimming pared 3 bases from V and 0 bases from J, leaving 9 bases between. CDR1 SGHDN and CDR2 FVKESK come from the germline V gene. CDR3 in amino acids: CASSQFLSSGANVLTF. The DNA for the CDR3 is TGTGCCAGCAGCCAGTTTTTGAGCTCTGGGGCCAACGTCCTGACTTTC. The full variable domain, with the rest looked up from reference TRBV14 and TRBJ2-6, is EAGVTQFPSHSVIEKGQTVTLRCDPISGHDNLYWYRRVMGKEIKFLLHFVKESKQDESGMPNNRFLAERTGGTYSTLKVQPAELEDSGVYFCASSQFLSSGANVLTFGAGSRLTVL.

The chain carries TRBV9 and TRBJ1-5, with 7 bases aligning to TRBD1. This CDR3 is built from 16 residues. Losses at the gene ends were 0 bases for V and 7 bases for J; bases not matched to a gene: 10. The germline gives CDR1 SGDLS, CDR2 YYNGEE. The CDR3 nucleotides are TGTGCCAGCAGCGTAGGGGAGACAGGGTTGGGGCAGCCCCAGCATTTT. Its protein product is CASSVGETGLGQPQHF.

This chain joins TRBV9 and TRBJ1-4; D uncertain. Germline CDR1 reads SGDLS; CDR2 reads YYNGEE. The CDR3 has 16 residues. V was clipped by 3 bases and J by 5 bases, with 17 bases between them. The CDR3 DNA is TGTGCCAGCAGCGGGACCCCGGGCGGCACCAATGAAAAACTGTTTTTT. Its translation is CASSGTPGGTNEKLFF.

CDR3 coding DNA: TGCGCCAGCAGCTTGATGTGGGCGAGTGAAAAACTGTTTTTT. This encodes CASSLMWASEKLFF. This sequence joins TRBV5-1 and TRBJ1-4, with D uncertain. Germline-derived CDR1 and CDR2 are SGHRS and YFSETQ. The CDR3 runs to 14 residues. V gave up 1 base and J gave up 7 bases, with 11 bases separating them.

The chain has TRBV6-1 and TRBJ1-2; 9 bases map to TRBD1. This CDR3 contains 12 residues. J lost 8 bases, V lost 6 bases, and 4 bases had no gene match. CDR1 is MNHNS and CDR2 is SASEGT in the germline V gene. The chain's CDR3 is CASRPTGGGYTF. Here the CDR3 DNA reads TGTGCCAGCAGACCGACAGGGGGAGGCTACACCTTC.

The V gene is TRBV7-2, the J gene TRBJ1-1; 9 nucleotides align to TRBD1. Germline-derived CDR1 and CDR2 are SGHTA and FQGNSA. The trim removed 3 bases at V and 6 bases at J, leaving 5 bases unmatched. The CDR3 totals 14 residues. The CDR3 is CASSLDRGGSEAFF. The CDR3 nucleotides are TGTGCCAGCAGCTTGGACAGGGGAGGGTCTGAAGCTTTCTTT.

This clone showed up just once. This rearrangement joins TRBV5-1 to TRBJ2-7, with 9 bases fitting TRBD2. The length of the CDR3 is 15 residues. Trimming removed 0 bases from V and 2 bases from J; junction bases left unmatched: 3. Germline V gene lookup returns CDR1 SGHRS and CDR2 YFSETQ. CDR3 region: CASSLASGGPYEQYV. The CDR3 bases are TGCGCCAGCAGCTTGGCGAGCGGGGGGCCCTACGAGCAGTACGTC.

V usage is TRBV2 and J usage is TRBJ2-5; 10 bases agree with TRBD2. The CDR3 covers 16 residues. The germline gives CDR1 SNHLY, CDR2 FYNNEI. V shed 8 bases and J 7 bases; nucleotides not matched to a gene: 16. This chain's CDR3 is CASAKESAGGRVTQYF. The CDR3, as DNA: TGTGCCAGCGCCAAGGAGTCAGCGGGGGGGCGGGTGACCCAGTACTTC.

The V call is TRBV28, the J call TRBJ1-6; 9 nucleotides align to TRBD1. CDR3 length: 14 amino acids. J lost 9 bases, V lost 6 bases, and 6 bases had no gene match. The germline V gene encodes CDR1 MDHEN and CDR2 SYDVKM. The CDR3 loop is CASRSQGAISPLHF. The CDR3 DNA reads TGTGCCAGCAGGTCACAGGGGGCTATTTCACCCCTCCACTTT. Combining the CDR3 with reference TRBV28 and TRBJ1-6 gives the whole variable domain DVKVTQSSRYLVKRTGEKVFLECVQDMDHENMFWYRQDPGLGLRLIYFSYDVKMKEKGDIPEGYSVSREKKERFSLILESASTNQTSMYLCASRSQGAISPLHFGNGTRLTVT.

The genes are TRBV7-2 and TRBJ1-2, with TRBD1 as a possible D gene (6 bases). Looked up from germline, CDR1 is SGHTA and CDR2 is FQGNSA. This CDR3 spans 15 amino acids. The ends were cut back, 4 bases at V and 4 bases at J, with 16 bases in the middle. Here the CDR3 reads CASSSNSRGFYGYTF. The CDR3 DNA reads as TGTGCCAGCAGCTCGAATTCCAGGGGATTCTATGGCTACACCTTC.

V usage is TRBV5-1 and J usage is TRBJ2-6; possibly TRBD1 for D (6 bases). The CDR3 spans 15 residues. Trimming cost V 4 bases and J 0 bases, with 8 bases left between them. Looked up from germline, CDR1 is SGHRS and CDR2 is YFSETQ. DNA of the CDR3: TGCGCCAGCAGCCTACAGGGCTCTGGGGCCAACGTCCTGACTTTC. Protein product: CASSLQGSGANVLTF.

This rearrangement joins TRBV2 to TRBJ1-1; unclear D gene. This CDR3 is built from 13 residues. V dropped 9 bases and J dropped 1 base, with 12 bases sitting between them. Germline V lookup: CDR1 SNHLY, CDR2 FYNNEI. The CDR3 DNA reads TGTGCCAGGAGAGAAACAGCGAACACTGAAGCTTTCTTT. Residues: CARRETANTEAFF.

The chain recombines TRBV19 with TRBJ2-5; TRBD1 is a possible D gene (5 bases). This CDR3 has 14 amino acids. The germline V gene has CDR1 LNHDA and CDR2 SQIVND (reference sequence). V was shortened by 1 base and J by 2 bases, with 8 bases between the two germline ends. CDR3 DNA: TGTGCCAGTAGTATAGGGCCAGGGCAAGAGACCCAGTACTTC. Amino acid sequence: CASSIGPGQETQYF.

V gene TRBV30 combines with J gene TRBJ2-7; D is uncertain. CDR1 and CDR2 from the germline V gene are GTSNPN and SVGIG (reference sequence). V was pared by 2 bases and J by 5 bases, with 7 bases between. The CDR3 loop spans 11 amino acids. CDR3 residues: CAWSPDHEQYF. CDR3 coding DNA: TGTGCCTGGAGTCCCGATCACGAGCAGTACTTC.

This clone was counted once. The chain recombines TRBV7-9 with TRBJ2-7, with 12 bases identical to TRBD2. V shed 10 bases and J 3 bases; nucleotides not matched to a gene: 10. This CDR3 has 15 amino acids. CDR1 and CDR2 (germline): SEHNR, FQNEAQ (reference sequence). DNA of the CDR3: TGTGCCACCCGGGGAGGACTAGCGGGGAACTACGAGCAGTACTTC. Its translation: CATRGGLAGNYEQYF.

This chain connects TRBV5-6 to TRBJ1-1; unclear D gene. V shed 1 base and J shed 3 bases, with 1 base lying between them. Germline V CDR1 and CDR2: SGHDT, YYEEEE. The CDR3 is 11 residues long. The CDR3 coding sequence is TGTGCCAGCAGCTTGTACACTGAAGCTTTCTTT. This codes for CASSLYTEAFF.

The gene calls are TRBV30 and TRBJ1-4; D uncertain. This CDR3 has 14 amino acids. Germline-derived CDR1 and CDR2 are GTSNPN and SVGIG (reference sequence). The V end lost 0 bases, the J end lost 1 base, and 6 bases lay between the germline ends. CDR3 region: CAWSVWGTNEKLFF. The CDR3 DNA follows: TGTGCCTGGAGTGTATGGGGAACTAATGAAAAACTGTTTTTT.

The chain recombines TRBV7-2 with TRBJ1-1; D may be TRBD1 (6 bases). V shed 2 bases and J shed 10 bases, with 17 bases lying between them. CDR1 is SGHTA, CDR2 FQGNSA, per germline. The CDR3 has 14 residues. The CDR3 spells CASSLLVRGGGAFF. In DNA, the CDR3 is TGTGCCAGCAGCTTATTGGTGCGAGGGGGTGGAGCTTTCTTT.

The V call is TRBV13, the J call TRBJ1-4, with TRBD1 matching 8 bases. The V gene's germline CDR1 is PRHDT and CDR2 FYEKMQ (reference sequence). V lost 0 bases, J lost 0 bases, and 0 bases stayed unmatched. The CDR3 runs 16 residues. CDR3 DNA sequence: TGTGCCAGCAGCTTAGGGACAGGGGCAACTAATGAAAAACTGTTTTTT. Protein sequence: CASSLGTGATNEKLFF.

A single count supports this clone. The chain carries TRBV30 and TRBJ2-7, with unresolved D. The CDR3 consists of 11 residues. V dropped 2 bases and J dropped 3 bases, with 5 bases sitting between them. Germline V CDR1 and CDR2: GTSNPN, SVGIG (reference sequence). CDR3 nucleotide sequence: TGTGCCTGGAGTATCCACTACGAGCAGTACTTC. The encoded protein is CAWSIHYEQYF.